The clone carrying this T cell receptor (beta chain) came up many times. The antigen is not known. Every TCR beta cDNA library bore unique molecular identifiers. T cells numbering about 0.9 to 10 million yielded cDNA molecules that totaled roughly 500,000. TCRdb ran MiXCR on the PCR reads and lists one entry per CDR3 protein. The sample includes about 800,000 distinct CDR3 sequences, less than 35% of them seen just once. This sample is drawn from a study of post-analysis software for immune sequencing data. Study as a whole: Disease courses included relapsing-remitting, secondary progressive and progressive-relapsing multiple sclerosis. Findings and limits, study-wide: Significantly lower normalized Chao1 diversity was found in patients with multiple sclerosis relative to controls. There were about five TRBV segments more frequent in patients than controls, and TRBV5-6, TRBV5-1 and TRBV20-1 were among them. Same-batch preparations were strongly co-clustered by F measure.

The CDR3 is 13 residues long. Trimming removed 4 bases from V and 2 bases from J, with 9 bases in between. The sample consisted of blood. This rearrangement joins TRBV12-3 or TRBV12-4 to TRBJ2-7, with D uncertain. The source is a girl between 10 and 17 years old with multiple sclerosis. This CDR3 is CASSSRRAYEQYF. DNA of the CDR3: TGTGCCAGCAGTTCGAGGAGAGCCTACGAGCAGTACTTC.